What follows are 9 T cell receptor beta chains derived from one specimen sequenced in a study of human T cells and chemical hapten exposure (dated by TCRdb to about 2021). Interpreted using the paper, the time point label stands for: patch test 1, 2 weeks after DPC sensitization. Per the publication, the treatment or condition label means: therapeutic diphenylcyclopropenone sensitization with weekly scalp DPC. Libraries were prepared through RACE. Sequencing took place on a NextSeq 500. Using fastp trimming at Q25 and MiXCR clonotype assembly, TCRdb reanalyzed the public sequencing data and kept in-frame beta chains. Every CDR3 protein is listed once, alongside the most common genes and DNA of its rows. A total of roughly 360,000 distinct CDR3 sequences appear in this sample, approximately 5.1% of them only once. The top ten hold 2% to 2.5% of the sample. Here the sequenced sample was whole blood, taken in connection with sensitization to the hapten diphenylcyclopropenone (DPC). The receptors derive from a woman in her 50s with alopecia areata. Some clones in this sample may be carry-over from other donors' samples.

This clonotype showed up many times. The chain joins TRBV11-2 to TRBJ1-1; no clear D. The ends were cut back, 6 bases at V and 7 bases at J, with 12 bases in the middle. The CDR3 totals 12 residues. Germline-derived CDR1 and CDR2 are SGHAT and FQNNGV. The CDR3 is CASSQSPGEAFF. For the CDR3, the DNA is TGTGCCAGCAGTCAAAGCCCGGGTGAAGCTTTCTTT. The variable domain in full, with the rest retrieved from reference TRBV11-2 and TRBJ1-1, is EAGVAQSPRYKIIEKRQSVAFWCNPISGHATLYWYQQILGQGPKLLIQFQNNGVVDDSQLPKDRFSAERLKGVDSTLKIQPAKLEDSAVYLCASSQSPGEAFFGQGTRLTVV.

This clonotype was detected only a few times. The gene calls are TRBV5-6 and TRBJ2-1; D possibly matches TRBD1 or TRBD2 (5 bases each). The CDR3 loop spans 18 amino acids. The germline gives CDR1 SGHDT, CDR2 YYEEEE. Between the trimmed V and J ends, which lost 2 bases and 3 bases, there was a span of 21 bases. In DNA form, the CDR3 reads TGTGCCAGCAGCTTACCTGGGGACCTCCTTCAAGGCTACAATGAGCAGTTCTTC. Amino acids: CASSLPGDLLQGYNEQFF. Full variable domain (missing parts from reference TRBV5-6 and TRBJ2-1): DAGVTQSPTHLIKTRGQQVTLRCSPKSGHDTVSWYQQALGQGPQFIFQYYEEEERQRGNFPDRFSGHQFPNYSSELNVNALLLGDSALYLCASSLPGDLLQGYNEQFFGPGTRLTVL.

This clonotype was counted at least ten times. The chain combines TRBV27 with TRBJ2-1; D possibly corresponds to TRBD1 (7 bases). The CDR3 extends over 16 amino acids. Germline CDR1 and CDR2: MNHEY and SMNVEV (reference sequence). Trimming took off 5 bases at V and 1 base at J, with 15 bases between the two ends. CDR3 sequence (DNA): TGTGCCAGCAGTGGACTACAGGGGACGTCCTACAATGAGCAGTTCTTC. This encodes CASSGLQGTSYNEQFF.

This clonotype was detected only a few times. The CDR3 nucleotides are TGTGCCTGGAGGACTAGCGGGGGTAAGGCCAATGAGCAGTTCTTC. Its protein is CAWRTSGGKANEQFF. V gene TRBV30 combines with J gene TRBJ2-1, with 12 nucleotides matching TRBD2. V shed 3 bases and J 6 bases; nucleotides not matched to a gene: 6. This CDR3 comprises 15 residues. CDR1 is GTSNPN, CDR2 SVGIG, per germline (reference sequence).

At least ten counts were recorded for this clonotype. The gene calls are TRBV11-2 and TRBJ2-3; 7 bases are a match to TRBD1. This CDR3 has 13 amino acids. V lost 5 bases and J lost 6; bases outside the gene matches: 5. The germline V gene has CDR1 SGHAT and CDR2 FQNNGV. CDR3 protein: CASSPGTADTQYF. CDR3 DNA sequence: TGTGCCAGCAGCCCCGGGACAGCCGATACGCAGTATTTT.

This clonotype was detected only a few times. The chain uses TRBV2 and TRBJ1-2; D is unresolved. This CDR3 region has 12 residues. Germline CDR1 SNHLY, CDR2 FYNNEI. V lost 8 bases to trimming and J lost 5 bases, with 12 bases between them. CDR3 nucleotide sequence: TGTGCCAGCCGGACCGCCAGATATGGCTACACCTTC. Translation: CASRTARYGYTF.

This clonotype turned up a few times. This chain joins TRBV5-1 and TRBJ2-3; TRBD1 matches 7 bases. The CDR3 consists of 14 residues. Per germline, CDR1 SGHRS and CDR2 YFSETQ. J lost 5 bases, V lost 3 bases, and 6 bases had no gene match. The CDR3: CASSSGQAGDTQYF. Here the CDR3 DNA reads TGCGCCAGCAGCTCCGGACAGGCAGGAGATACGCAGTATTTT.

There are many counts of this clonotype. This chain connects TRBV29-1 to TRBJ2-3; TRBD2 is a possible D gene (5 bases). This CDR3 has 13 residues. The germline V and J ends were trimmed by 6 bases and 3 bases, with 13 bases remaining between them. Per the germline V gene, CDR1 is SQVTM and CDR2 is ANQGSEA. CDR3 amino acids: CSVPGVATDTQYF. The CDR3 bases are TGCAGCGTCCCAGGAGTAGCGACAGATACGCAGTATTTT.

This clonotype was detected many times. The CDR3 DNA follows: TGCGCCAGCAGCCAAGATAGACAGGGGGCGCAGAACACTGAAGCTTTCTTT. Encoded protein: CASSQDRQGAQNTEAFF. The genes are TRBV4-1 and TRBJ1-1, with TRBD1 matching 10 bases. The CDR3 extends over 17 amino acids. CDR1 is MGHRA, CDR2 YSYEKL, per germline. J gave up 1 base and V 0 bases, and 5 bases lay outside the gene matches.